The rows below give T cell receptor beta chains drawn from one sample of a study of patients and donors after allogeneic stem cell transplantation. TCRdb reprocessed the RT-PCR reads with MiXCR, giving one entry per CDR3 protein. The sample lists 150,000 to 200,000 distinct CDR3 sequences; approximately 31% were seen once. Sequencing was performed on blood, either unsorted or a sorted T cell fraction (not recorded which). The receptor source for this set is a human donor who was either an allogeneic HSCT recipient or a stem cell or donor lymphocyte infusion donor (not recorded which). It is not recorded whose cells these are; they may come from a transplant donor. The CDR3 runs from the conserved cysteine through the conserved F or W. The D gene is left open where the match is weak. Size values are once, few and many counts, or a class for expanded clones, and some rows have none.

CDR3 DNA	CDR3 protein	D gene	V gene	J gene	clone size
TGCGCCAGCAGCCAGGGGCCATGGACTGAAGCTTTCTTT	CASSQGPWTEAFF	-	TRBV4-3	TRBJ1-1	many
TGTGCCTTTCTACTCTACAATGAGCAGTTCTTC	CAFLLYNEQFF	-	TRBV30	TRBJ2-1	-
TGCGCCAGCAGCCAAGAGGGGAGAGGCACAGATACGCAGTATTTT	CASSQEGRGTDTQYF	-	TRBV4-3	TRBJ2-3	-
TGTGCCAGCAGTTTACCTAGGACAGGGAAGAATGAGCAGTTCTTC	CASSLPRTGKNEQFF	TRBD1	TRBV28	TRBJ2-1	-
TGTGCCAGCAGCTTAGAGCACTACAATGAGCAGTTCTTC	CASSLEHYNEQFF	-	TRBV7-2	TRBJ2-1	-
TGCAGCGTCGGCGGGAGGGCCGGAGGAGAGCAGTACTTC	CSVGGRAGGEQYF	TRBD2	TRBV29-1	TRBJ2-7	-
TGTGCCATCAGTGATAAACAGGGCGGGCCCCAGCATTTT	CAISDKQGGPQHF	-	TRBV10-3	TRBJ1-5	-
TGTGCCAGCAGTCCGTTAGACAGTGGAGATAATTCACCCCTCCACTTT	CASSPLDSGDNSPLHF	-	TRBV6-6	TRBJ1-6	few
TGTGCCAGCAGGCTGACTTTCGCCTACGAGCAGTACTTC	CASRLTFAYEQYF	-	TRBV27	TRBJ2-7	-
TGTGCCACCTGGGGACAGAACCAAGAGACCCAGTACTTC	CATWGQNQETQYF	TRBD1	TRBV15	TRBJ2-5	-
TGTGCCAGCAGTTACTCATGGACAGGGCGGACCTACAATGAGCAGTTCTTC	CASSYSWTGRTYNEQFF	TRBD1	TRBV6-5	TRBJ2-1	-
TGTGCCAGCAGTTTGGACACTTACACCGGGGAGCTGTTTTTT	CASSLDTYTGELFF	-	TRBV12-3/TRBV12-4	TRBJ2-2	-
TGTGCCATCAGTGACGGACAGAACTATGGCTACACCTTC	CAISDGQNYGYTF	-	TRBV10-3	TRBJ1-2	few
TGTGCCACCAGCAGGCAGACAGGGGCATTCTACGAGCAGTACTTC	CATSRQTGAFYEQYF	TRBD1	TRBV15	TRBJ2-7	-
TGTGCCAGCAGCTTAGCCTTGGGACAGCCCCAGCATTTT	CASSLALGQPQHF	-	TRBV7-9	TRBJ1-5	few
TGTGCCAGCAGCTCACTGGGCAGGGTAGAGCAGCCCCAGCATTTT	CASSSLGRVEQPQHF	-	TRBV7-8	TRBJ1-5	-
TGTGCCAGCAGTCCCCTTCCCTCGGAGACCCAGTACTTC	CASSPLPSETQYF	-	TRBV12-3/TRBV12-4	TRBJ2-5	-
TGTGCCAGCAGCCAACAGGGCCCCGGAAACACCATATATTTT	CASSQQGPGNTIYF	-	TRBV4-2	TRBJ1-3	few
TGTGCCAGCAGTTTCTGGGGGAACGGTGAAGCTTTCTTT	CASSFWGNGEAFF	-	TRBV27	TRBJ1-1	few
TGTGCCTGGTGGGGGTACAATGAGCAGTTCTTC	CAWWGYNEQFF	-	TRBV30	TRBJ2-1	few
TGTGCCAGCAGCTTAGCCCGCGGCGGGAGGGCCACGGACGAGCAGTACTTC	CASSLARGGRATDEQYF	TRBD2	TRBV7-9	TRBJ2-7	-
TGTGCCAGCAGAAGGGGGCCCCAAGAGACCCAGTACTTC	CASRRGPQETQYF	TRBD1	TRBV12-3/TRBV12-4	TRBJ2-5	few
TGCAGTGCTAGAGATAGCAAGCGGTTCACCGGGGAGCTGTTTTTT	CSARDSKRFTGELFF	-	TRBV20-1	TRBJ2-2	-
TGTGCCAGCAGCGGGCCCTGGGACAGGGACGGCTACACCTTC	CASSGPWDRDGYTF	TRBD1	TRBV9	TRBJ1-2	few
TGTGCCAGCAGCTTCGACGACACCACCTACGAGCAGTACTTC	CASSFDDTTYEQYF	-	TRBV5-6	TRBJ2-7	few
TGCGCCAGCAGCTCTACCGGGACAGGGGGCGTCGGAAATGGCTACACCTTC	CASSSTGTGGVGNGYTF	TRBD1	TRBV5-1	TRBJ1-2	few
TGCGCCAGCAGCCAGGTTGGCCTAAACTCAGAATACGAGCAGTACTTC	CASSQVGLNSEYEQYF	-	TRBV4-1	TRBJ2-7	-
TGCAGTGCTAGACGACTTCACTACGAGCAGTACTTC	CSARRLHYEQYF	-	TRBV20-1	TRBJ2-7	few
TGTGCCAGCAGCCACATGGGAGTTACGGGCAATCAGCCCCAGCATTTT	CASSHMGVTGNQPQHF	-	TRBV4-2	TRBJ1-5	-
TGCGCCAGCAGCTTGGTGCCAGAGCGCCTCTCTGGAAACACCATATATTTT	CASSLVPERLSGNTIYF	-	TRBV5-1	TRBJ1-3	few
TGCAGTGCTAGAGGAGCGGGAGCCACAGATACGCAGTATTTT	CSARGAGATDTQYF	TRBD2	TRBV20-1	TRBJ2-3	-
TGTGCCAGCACTGATTTAAACGAGCAGTACTTC	CASTDLNEQYF	-	TRBV6-1	TRBJ2-7	-